The 18 T cell receptor beta chains given below trace back to one sample, sequenced in a study of beta chain features in type 1 diabetes. Overall study findings and caveats: Type 1 diabetes patients had TCRB CDR3s that were shorter (moderately but significantly so) in all four CD4+ subsets.

Every bit of the isolated RNA underwent reverse transcription, so sequencing read expressed TCRB transcripts. Some clones are missing from TCRdb's copy, which holds only in-frame ones; the method was immunoSEQ multiplex PCR. The sample yields over 150,000 clones, roughly 8% seen once. No antigen has been assigned to these receptors. Sample: central memory CD4+ T cells from blood. Receptors were obtained from a woman aged 18-29 years with type 1 diabetes.

The chain links TRBV7-9 to TRBJ1-3; D gene ambiguous. Germline assignment: CDR1 SEHNR and CDR2 FQNEAQ (reference sequence). The CDR3 consists of 15 residues. V lost 3 bases and J 5 bases, leaving 14 bases between the germline ends. The CDR3 DNA reads as TGTGCCAGCAGCTTGTCAGGAAGCATTCGAAACACCATATATTTT. Translated: CASSLSGSIRNTIYF.

This sequence joins TRBV7-6 and TRBJ2-7; TRBD2 agrees at 8 bases. Trimming cost V 6 bases and J 2 bases; bases outside gene matches: 9. The CDR3 covers 15 residues. The germline gives CDR1 SGHVS, CDR2 FNYEAQ. The CDR3 loop reads CASSSAGGVPYEQYF. DNA for the CDR3: TGTGCCAGCAGTTCCGCGGGGGGCGTTCCCTACGAGCAGTACTTC.

This clone was seen a few times. The gene calls are TRBV28 and TRBJ2-7; the match to TRBD1 covers 9 bases. Trimming removed 6 bases from V and 3 bases from J; junction bases left unmatched: 3. Germline-derived CDR1 and CDR2 are MDHEN and SYDVKM. The CDR3 is 13 residues long. This CDR3 is CASRGTGNYEQYF. CDR3 in DNA: TGTGCCAGCAGGGGGACAGGGAACTACGAGCAGTACTTC.

This chain connects TRBV5-6 to TRBJ2-7, with 7 bases lining up with TRBD1. The V segment lost 7 bases and the J segment 7 bases; nucleotides outside the gene matches: 8. Germline CDR1 is SGHDT and CDR2 is YYEEEE. The CDR3 spans 12 residues. CDR3 bases: TGTGCCAGCGACAGGGAAGGGGCTGAGCAGTACTTC. Translated, it gives CASDREGAEQYF.

This clone came up a few times. The chain has TRBV5-5 and TRBJ2-5; 9 nucleotides line up with TRBD1. Germline trimming cut 6 bases from V and 4 bases from J; bases unmatched to any gene: 7. The CDR3 is 14 amino acids. Germline V gene data show CDR1 as SGHKS and CDR2 as YYEKEE (reference sequence). CDR3 in DNA: TGTGCCAGCATCCCGAGGGACAGGGTAGAGACCCAGTACTTC. As protein: CASIPRDRVETQYF.

This clone has just a few counts. The CDR3 spells CASSFTVRETQYF. CDR3 coding DNA: TGCGCCAGCAGCTTTACAGTTAGGGAGACCCAGTACTTC. This rearrangement joins TRBV5-1 to TRBJ2-5; D remains unclear. CDR3 length: 13 residues. The V end was cut by 2 bases, the J end by 5 bases, with 10 bases between. The germline gives CDR1 SGHRS, CDR2 YFSETQ. Full variable domain (missing parts from reference TRBV5-1 and TRBJ2-5): KAGVTQTPRYLIKTRGQQVTLSCSPISGHRSVSWYQQTPGQGLQFLFEYFSETQRNKGNFPGRFSGRQFSNSRSEMNVSTLELGDSALYLCASSFTVRETQYFGPGTRLLVL.

This sequence joins TRBV13 and TRBJ2-7; TRBD1 might be the D (6 bases). V gave up 6 bases and J gave up 6 bases, with 21 bases separating them. CDR3 length: 15 residues. The germline V gene has CDR1 PRHDT and CDR2 FYEKMQ (reference sequence). The CDR3 sequence: CASRLTGTPAGEQYF. CDR3 coding DNA: TGTGCCAGCAGATTGACCGGGACACCCGCCGGCGAGCAGTACTTC.

This clone was detected ten times or more. This rearrangement joins TRBV5-4 to TRBJ2-2; TRBD1 matches at 8 bases. The CDR3 totals 13 residues. The trim removed 4 bases at V and 6 bases at J, leaving 2 bases unmatched. The germline V gene has CDR1 SGHNT and CDR2 YYREEE (reference sequence). CDR3 protein: CASSMDRAGELFF. The CDR3 coding sequence is TGTGCCAGCAGCATGGACAGGGCCGGGGAGCTGTTTTTT.

J is TRBJ2-5 and V is TRBV29-1, with 7 bases matching TRBD2. This CDR3 contains 11 residues. Trimming took 7 bases from V and 11 from J; bases not matched to a gene: 10. Germline values: CDR1 SQVTM, CDR2 ANQGSEA. For the CDR3, the DNA is TGCAGCGCGGGGGAGCGGGGCCTGCAGTACTTC. Translation: CSAGERGLQYF. The variable domain in full, completed from reference TRBV29-1 and TRBJ2-5, reads SAVISQKPSRDICQRGTSLTIQCQVDSQVTMMFWYRQQPGQSLTLIATANQGSEATYESGFVIDKFPISRPNLTFSTLTVSNMSPEDSSIYLCSAGERGLQYFGPGTRLLVL.

This clone was counted between two and nine times. The chain links TRBV6-6 to TRBJ2-3, with TRBD2 matching over 11 bases. The CDR3 runs to 15 residues. Trimming removed 6 bases from V and 5 bases from J; junction bases left unmatched: 7. Germline CDR1 MNHNY, CDR2 SVGAGI (reference sequence). The CDR3 DNA follows: TGTGCCAGCAGCCCCGGGACTAGCGGAATAGATACGCAGTATTTT. Its protein product is CASSPGTSGIDTQYF.

The chain carries TRBV5-4 and TRBJ2-3; the match to TRBD1 covers 7 bases. CDR1 and CDR2 from the germline V gene are SGHNT and YYREEE (reference sequence). V lost 5 bases, J lost 5 bases, and 14 bases stayed unmatched. The CDR3 loop spans 16 amino acids. The CDR3 protein is CASSQKTGTLGDTQYF. Written as DNA, the CDR3 is TGTGCCAGCAGTCAGAAGACAGGGACGCTCGGAGATACGCAGTATTTT.

This clone was observed a few times. The chain recombines TRBV7-2 with TRBJ2-7; TRBD2 matches 7 bases. Losses at the gene ends were 3 bases for V and 6 bases for J; bases not matched to a gene: 5. Per germline, CDR1 SGHTA and CDR2 FQGNSA. The CDR3 consists of 13 residues. The CDR3 bases are TGTGCCAGCAGCTTCGAGCGGGGCCTCGAGCAGTACTTC. Amino acid sequence: CASSFERGLEQYF. The variable domain in full, completed from reference TRBV7-2 and TRBJ2-7, reads GAGVSQSPSNKVTEKGKDVELRCDPISGHTALYWYRQSLGQGLEFLIYFQGNSAPDKSGLPSDRFSAERTGGSVSTLTIQRTQQEDSAVYLCASSFERGLEQYFGPGTRLTVT.

The rearrangement joins TRBV4-3 to TRBJ2-7; the match to TRBD2 covers 9 bases. V lost 1 base and J lost 2; bases outside the gene matches: 3. CDR3 size: 15 residues. Germline V gene sequence: CDR1 LGHNA, CDR2 YSLEER. The CDR3 nucleotides are TGCGCCAGCAGCCAAGGGCTAGCGGGGCCCTACGAGCAGTACTTC. Protein product: CASSQGLAGPYEQYF.

This chain links TRBV7-9 with TRBJ2-7; the D is unclear. The CDR3 totals 13 residues. From germline, CDR1 is SEHNR and CDR2 FQNEAQ (reference sequence). V lost 4 bases and J lost 6, with 13 bases in between. CDR3 residues: CASSSTPLPEQYF. CDR3 nucleotides: TGTGCCAGCAGCTCGACTCCCCTCCCCGAGCAGTACTTC.

This clone was seen a few times. This chain joins TRBV4-3 and TRBJ2-7; 7 nucleotides align to TRBD2. Germline V gene sequence: CDR1 LGHNA, CDR2 YSLEER. The CDR3 spans 16 residues. The trim removed 4 bases at V and 1 base at J, leaving 10 bases unmatched. This CDR3 reads CASSPSRAGESYEQYF. The CDR3, as DNA: TGCGCCAGCAGCCCAAGTCGGGCGGGGGAGTCCTACGAGCAGTACTTC.

The chain combines TRBV19 with TRBJ1-3; D ambiguous. Germline loops: CDR1 LNHDA, CDR2 SQIVND (reference sequence). V lost 7 bases and J 4 bases, leaving 11 bases between the germline ends. The CDR3 runs to 13 residues. The chain's CDR3 is CASIEDGGNTIYF. The CDR3 region has the DNA TGTGCCAGTATCGAGGATGGAGGAAACACCATATATTTT.

As regards this clone: A junction boundary mismatches the germline segment, possibly from a read error. J is TRBJ2-5 and V is TRBV7-2; 7 bases are shared with TRBD2. Germline CDR1 reads SGHTA; CDR2 reads FQGNSA. The CDR3 runs 13 residues. CDR3 sequence: CASSFARERGVDF. The CDR3 bases are TGTGCCAGCAGCTTCGCGAGGGAGCGGGGTGTAGACTTC.

This clone turned up a few times. The chain joins TRBV7-9 to TRBJ1-2; 7 bases fit TRBD1. Germline V lookup: CDR1 SEHNR, CDR2 FQNEAQ (reference sequence). CDR3 length: 13 residues. The J segment lost 8 bases and the V segment lost 3 bases, leaving 6 bases of the junction unmatched. The CDR3: CASSFRQGGGYTF. The DNA of the CDR3 is TGTGCCAGCAGCTTTAGACAGGGAGGCGGCTACACCTTC.